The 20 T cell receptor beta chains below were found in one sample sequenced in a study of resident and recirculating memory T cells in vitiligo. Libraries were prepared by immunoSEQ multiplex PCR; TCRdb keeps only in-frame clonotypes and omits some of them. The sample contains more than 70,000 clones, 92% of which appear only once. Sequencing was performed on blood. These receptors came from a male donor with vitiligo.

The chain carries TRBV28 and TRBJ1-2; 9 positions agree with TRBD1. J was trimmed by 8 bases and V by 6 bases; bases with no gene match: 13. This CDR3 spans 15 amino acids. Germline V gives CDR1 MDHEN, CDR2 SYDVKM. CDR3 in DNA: TGTGCCAGCAGCGTCACCTCGGACAGGGGAAGAGGCTACACCTTC. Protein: CASSVTSDRGRGYTF.

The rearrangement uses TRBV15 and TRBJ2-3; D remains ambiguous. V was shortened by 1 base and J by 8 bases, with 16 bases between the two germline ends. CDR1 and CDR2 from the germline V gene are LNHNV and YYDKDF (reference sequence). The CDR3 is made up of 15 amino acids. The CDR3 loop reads CATSRAPLEISTQYF. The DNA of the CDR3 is TGTGCCACCAGCAGAGCCCCGTTGGAGATAAGTACGCAGTATTTT.

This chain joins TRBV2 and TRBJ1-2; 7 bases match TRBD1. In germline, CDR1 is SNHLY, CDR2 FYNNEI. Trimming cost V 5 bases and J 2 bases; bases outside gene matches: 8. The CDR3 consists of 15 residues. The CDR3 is CASSYRGLNNYGYTF. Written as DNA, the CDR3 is TGTGCCAGCAGTTACAGGGGCCTAAACAACTATGGCTACACCTTC.

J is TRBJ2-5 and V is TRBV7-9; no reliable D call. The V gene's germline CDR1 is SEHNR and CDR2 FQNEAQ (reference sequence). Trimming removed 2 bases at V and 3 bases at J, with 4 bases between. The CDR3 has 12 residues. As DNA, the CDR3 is TGTGCCAGCAGCTTACTAGAAGAGACCCAGTACTTC. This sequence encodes CASSLLEETQYF.

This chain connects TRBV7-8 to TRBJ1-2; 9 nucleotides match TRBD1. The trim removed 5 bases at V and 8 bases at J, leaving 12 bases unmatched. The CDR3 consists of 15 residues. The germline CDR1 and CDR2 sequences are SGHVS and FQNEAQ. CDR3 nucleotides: TGTGCCAGCAGCCCGGGGGGACAGGGATTGTTCGGCTACACCTTC. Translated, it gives CASSPGGQGLFGYTF.

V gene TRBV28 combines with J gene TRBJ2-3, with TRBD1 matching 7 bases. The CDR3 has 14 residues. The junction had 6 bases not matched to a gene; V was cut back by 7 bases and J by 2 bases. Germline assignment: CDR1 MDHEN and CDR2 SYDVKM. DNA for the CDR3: TGTGCCAGCATGGGGACAGCCAACACAGATACGCAGTATTTT. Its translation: CASMGTANTDTQYF.

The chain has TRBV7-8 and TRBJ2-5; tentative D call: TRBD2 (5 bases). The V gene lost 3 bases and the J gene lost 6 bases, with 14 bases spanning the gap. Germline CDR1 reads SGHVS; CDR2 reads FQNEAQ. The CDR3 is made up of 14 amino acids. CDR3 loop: CASSFAEGGQTQYF. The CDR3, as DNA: TGTGCCAGCAGCTTTGCTGAGGGCGGTCAGACCCAGTACTTC.

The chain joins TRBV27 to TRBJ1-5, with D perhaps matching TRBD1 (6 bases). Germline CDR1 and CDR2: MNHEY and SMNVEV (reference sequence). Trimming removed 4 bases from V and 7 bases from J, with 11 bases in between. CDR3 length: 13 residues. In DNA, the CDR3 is TGTGCCAGCAGTTCCACAGGGCTGCAGCCCCAGCATTTT. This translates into CASSSTGLQPQHF.

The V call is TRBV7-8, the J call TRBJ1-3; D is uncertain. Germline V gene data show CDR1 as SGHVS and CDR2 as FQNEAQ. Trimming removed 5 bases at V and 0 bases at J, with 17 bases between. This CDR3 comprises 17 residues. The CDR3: CASSGPVSFSSGNTIYF. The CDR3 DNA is TGTGCCAGCAGCGGCCCAGTTTCTTTCTCCTCTGGAAACACCATATATTTT.

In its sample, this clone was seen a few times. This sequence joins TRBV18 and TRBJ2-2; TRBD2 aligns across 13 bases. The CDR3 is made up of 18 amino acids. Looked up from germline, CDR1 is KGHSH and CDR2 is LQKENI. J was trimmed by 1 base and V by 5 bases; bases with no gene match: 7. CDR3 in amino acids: CASSDRTSGSVNTGELFF. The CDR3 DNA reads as TGTGCCAGCTCAGACAGGACTAGCGGGAGTGTGAACACCGGGGAGCTGTTTTTT.

The CDR3 DNA reads as TGTGCCAGCACCCTGGTAGCGGGAAGGGCCAAGCAGTATTTT. Translating gives CASTLVAGRAKQYF. This chain links TRBV27 with TRBJ2-3, with TRBD2 matching 8 bases. Trimming cost V 7 bases and J 11 bases; bases outside gene matches: 14. Looked up from germline, CDR1 is MNHEY and CDR2 is SMNVEV (reference sequence). This CDR3 comprises 14 residues.

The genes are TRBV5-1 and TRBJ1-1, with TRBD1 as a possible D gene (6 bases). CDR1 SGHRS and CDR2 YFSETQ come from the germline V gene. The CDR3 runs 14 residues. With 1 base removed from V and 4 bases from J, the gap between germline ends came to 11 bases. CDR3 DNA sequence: TGCGCCAGCAGCTTGTCACAGGGCGGCACTGAAGCTTTCTTT. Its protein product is CASSLSQGGTEAFF. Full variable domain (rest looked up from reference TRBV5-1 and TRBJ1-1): KAGVTQTPRYLIKTRGQQVTLSCSPISGHRSVSWYQQTPGQGLQFLFEYFSETQRNKGNFPGRFSGRQFSNSRSEMNVSTLELGDSALYLCASSLSQGGTEAFFGQGTRLTVV.

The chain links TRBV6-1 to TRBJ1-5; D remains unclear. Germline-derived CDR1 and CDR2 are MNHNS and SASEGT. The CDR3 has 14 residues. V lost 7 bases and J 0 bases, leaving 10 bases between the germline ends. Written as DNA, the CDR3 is TGTGCCAGCACCTCTATAGATAGCAATCAGCCCCAGCATTTT. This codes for CASTSIDSNQPQHF.

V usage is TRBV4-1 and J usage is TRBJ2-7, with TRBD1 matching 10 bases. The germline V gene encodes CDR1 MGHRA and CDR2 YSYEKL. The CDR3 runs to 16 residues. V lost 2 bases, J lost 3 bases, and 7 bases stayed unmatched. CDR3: CASSQPRTGGRYEQYF. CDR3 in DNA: TGCGCCAGCAGCCAACCACGGACAGGGGGTCGCTACGAGCAGTACTTC.

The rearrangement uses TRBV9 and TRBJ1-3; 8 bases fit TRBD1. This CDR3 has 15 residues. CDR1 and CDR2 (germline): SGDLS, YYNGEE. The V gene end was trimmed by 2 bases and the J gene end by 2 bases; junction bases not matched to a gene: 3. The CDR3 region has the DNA TGTGCCAGCAGCGTCGCGACAGGGGCTGGAAACACCATATATTTT. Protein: CASSVATGAGNTIYF.

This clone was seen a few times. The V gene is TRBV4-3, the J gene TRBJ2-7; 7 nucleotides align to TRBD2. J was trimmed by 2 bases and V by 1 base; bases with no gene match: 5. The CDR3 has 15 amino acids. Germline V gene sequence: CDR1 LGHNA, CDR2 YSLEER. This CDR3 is CASSQGAGVAYEQYF. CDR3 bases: TGCGCCAGCAGCCAAGGGGCGGGAGTTGCCTACGAGCAGTACTTC.

As DNA, the CDR3 is TGCGCCAGCAGTCCCCGGGGTAGCAATCAGCCCCAGCATTTT. Translation gives CASSPRGSNQPQHF. This chain joins TRBV4-1 and TRBJ1-5; D unresolved. This CDR3 is 14 amino acids long. V lost 6 bases, J lost 0 bases, and 9 bases lay in between. Germline V lookup: CDR1 MGHRA, CDR2 YSYEKL.

CDR3 region: CASSLALPGIGELFF. CDR3 DNA sequence: TGTGCCAGCAGCTTAGCGCTCCCGGGTATCGGGGAGCTGTTTTTT. The V call is TRBV7-6, the J call TRBJ2-2, with D unresolved. The V end was cut by 0 bases, the J end by 7 bases, with 12 bases between. This CDR3 is built from 15 residues. Germline CDR1 and CDR2: SGHVS and FNYEAQ.

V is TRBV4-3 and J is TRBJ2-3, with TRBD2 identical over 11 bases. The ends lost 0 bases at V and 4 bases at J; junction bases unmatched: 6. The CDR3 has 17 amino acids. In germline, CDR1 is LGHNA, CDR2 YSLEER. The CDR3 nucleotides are TGCGCCAGCAGCCAAGATGTTAGCGGGAGGGCCCCAGATACGCAGTATTTT. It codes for CASSQDVSGRAPDTQYF.

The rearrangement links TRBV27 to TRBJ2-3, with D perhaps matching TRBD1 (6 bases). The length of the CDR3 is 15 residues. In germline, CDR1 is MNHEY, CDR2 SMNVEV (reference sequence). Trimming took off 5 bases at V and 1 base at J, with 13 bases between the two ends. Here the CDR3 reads CASSPGRQGTDTQYF. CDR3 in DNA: TGTGCCAGCAGTCCGGGCAGACAGGGCACAGATACGCAGTATTTT.